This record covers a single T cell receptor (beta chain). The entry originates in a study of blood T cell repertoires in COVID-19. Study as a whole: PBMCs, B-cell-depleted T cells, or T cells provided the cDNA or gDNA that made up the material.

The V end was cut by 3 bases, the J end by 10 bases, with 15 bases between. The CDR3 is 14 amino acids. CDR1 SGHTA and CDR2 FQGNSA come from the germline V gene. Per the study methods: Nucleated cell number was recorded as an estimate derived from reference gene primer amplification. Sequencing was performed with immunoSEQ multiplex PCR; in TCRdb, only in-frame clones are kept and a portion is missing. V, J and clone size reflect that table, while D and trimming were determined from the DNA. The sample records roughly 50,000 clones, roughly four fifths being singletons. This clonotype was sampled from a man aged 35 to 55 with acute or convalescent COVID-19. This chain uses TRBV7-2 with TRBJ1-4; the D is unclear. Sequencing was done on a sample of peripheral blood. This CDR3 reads CASSFQRGPAKLFF. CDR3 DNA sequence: TGTGCCAGCAGCTTCCAACGGGGTCCGGCAAAACTGTTTTTT. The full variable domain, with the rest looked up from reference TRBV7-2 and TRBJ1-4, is GAGVSQSPSNKVTEKGKDVELRCDPISGHTALYWYRQSLGQGLEFLIYFQGNSAPDKSGLPSDRFSAERTGGSVSTLTIQRTQQEDSAVYLCASSFQRGPAKLFFGSGTQLSVL.